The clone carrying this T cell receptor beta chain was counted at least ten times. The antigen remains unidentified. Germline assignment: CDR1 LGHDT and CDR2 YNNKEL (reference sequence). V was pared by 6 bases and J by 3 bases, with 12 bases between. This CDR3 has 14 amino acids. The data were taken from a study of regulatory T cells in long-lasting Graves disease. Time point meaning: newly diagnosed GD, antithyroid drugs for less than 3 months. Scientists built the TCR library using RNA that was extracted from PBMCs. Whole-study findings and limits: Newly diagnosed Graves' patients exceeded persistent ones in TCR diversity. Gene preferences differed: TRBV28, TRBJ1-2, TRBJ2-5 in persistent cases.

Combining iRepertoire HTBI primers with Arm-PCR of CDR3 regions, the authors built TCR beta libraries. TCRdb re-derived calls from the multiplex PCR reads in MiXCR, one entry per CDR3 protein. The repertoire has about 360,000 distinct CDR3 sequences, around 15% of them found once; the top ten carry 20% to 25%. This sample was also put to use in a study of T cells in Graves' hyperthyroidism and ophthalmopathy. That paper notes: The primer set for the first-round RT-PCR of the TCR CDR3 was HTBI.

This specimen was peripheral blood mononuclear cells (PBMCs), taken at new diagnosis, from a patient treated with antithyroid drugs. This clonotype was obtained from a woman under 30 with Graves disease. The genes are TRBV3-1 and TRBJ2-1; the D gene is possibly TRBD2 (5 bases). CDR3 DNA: TGTGCCAGCAGTGAGGCACTAGGCTACAATGAGCAGTTCTTC. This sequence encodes CASSEALGYNEQFF.